This T cell receptor (beta chain) was retrieved from a study of T cell responses to AZD1222 COVID-19 vaccine. Worth noting for this clone: Its specificity is unknown.

The germline V gene has CDR1 SGHAT and CDR2 FQNNGV. V lost 3 bases to trimming and J lost 5 bases, with 13 bases between them. The CDR3 runs 14 residues. Some clones are missing from TCRdb's copy, which holds only in-frame ones; the method was immunoSEQ multiplex PCR. In the table there are over 110,000 clones, approximately 94% of which are singletons. Study conclusions and caveats: White British ancestry dominated among donors, who included more females, and clonal diversity was possibly underestimated.

The chain is built from TRBV11-2 and TRBJ2-5, with D possibly matching TRBD1 (6 bases). This receptor was taken from an adult in good health. This specimen was peripheral blood, taken on day 0 of AZD1222 vaccination. CDR3 residues: CASSLGQGWETQYF. The CDR3 DNA reads as TGTGCCAGCAGCTTGGGGCAGGGGTGGGAGACCCAGTACTTC.